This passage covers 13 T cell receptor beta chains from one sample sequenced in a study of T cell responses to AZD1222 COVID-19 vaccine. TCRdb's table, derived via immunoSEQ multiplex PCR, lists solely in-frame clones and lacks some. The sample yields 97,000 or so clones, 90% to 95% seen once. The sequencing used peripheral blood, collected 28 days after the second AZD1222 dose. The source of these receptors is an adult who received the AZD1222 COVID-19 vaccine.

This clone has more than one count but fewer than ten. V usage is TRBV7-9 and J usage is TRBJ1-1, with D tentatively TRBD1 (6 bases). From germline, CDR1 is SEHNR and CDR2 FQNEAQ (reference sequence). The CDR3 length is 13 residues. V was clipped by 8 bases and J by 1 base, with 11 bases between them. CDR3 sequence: CASRRGANTEAFF. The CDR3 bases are TGTGCCAGCCGTCGGGGGGCGAACACTGAAGCTTTCTTT.

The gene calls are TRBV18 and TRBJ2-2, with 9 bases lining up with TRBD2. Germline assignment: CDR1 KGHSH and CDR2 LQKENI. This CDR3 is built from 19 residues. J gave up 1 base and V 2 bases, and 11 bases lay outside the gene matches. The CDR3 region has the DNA TGTGCCAGCTCACCAAAAGGGCTAGCGGGGAGTTGGAACACCGGGGAGCTGTTTTTT. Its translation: CASSPKGLAGSWNTGELFF.

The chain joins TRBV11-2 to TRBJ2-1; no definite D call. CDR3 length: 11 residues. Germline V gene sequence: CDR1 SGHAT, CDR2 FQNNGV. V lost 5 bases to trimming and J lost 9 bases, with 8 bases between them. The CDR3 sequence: CASSPVTEQFF. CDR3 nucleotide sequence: TGTGCCAGCAGCCCGGTCACTGAGCAGTTCTTC.

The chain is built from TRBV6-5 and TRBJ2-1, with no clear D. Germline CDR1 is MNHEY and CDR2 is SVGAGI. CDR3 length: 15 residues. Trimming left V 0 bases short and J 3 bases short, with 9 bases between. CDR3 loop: CASSYSPAGYNEQFF. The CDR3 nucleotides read TGTGCCAGCAGTTACTCGCCAGCCGGCTACAATGAGCAGTTCTTC.

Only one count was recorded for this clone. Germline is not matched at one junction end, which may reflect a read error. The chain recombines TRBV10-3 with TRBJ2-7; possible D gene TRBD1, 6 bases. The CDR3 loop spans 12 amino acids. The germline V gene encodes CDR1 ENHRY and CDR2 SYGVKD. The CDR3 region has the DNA TGTGCCATCAGTGAATCATGGACAGAGCAGAAATTC. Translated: CAISESWTEQKF.

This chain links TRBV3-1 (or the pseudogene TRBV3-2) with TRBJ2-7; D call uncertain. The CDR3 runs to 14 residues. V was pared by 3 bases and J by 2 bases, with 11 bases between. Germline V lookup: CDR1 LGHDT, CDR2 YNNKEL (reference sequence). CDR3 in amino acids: CASSQYSVPYEQYF. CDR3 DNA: TGTGCCAGCAGCCAGTATTCGGTTCCCTACGAGCAGTACTTC.

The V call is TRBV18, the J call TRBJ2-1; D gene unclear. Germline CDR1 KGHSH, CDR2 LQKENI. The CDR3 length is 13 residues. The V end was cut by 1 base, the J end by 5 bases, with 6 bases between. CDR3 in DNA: TGTGCCAGCTCACCACTGGAGCACAATGAGCAGTTCTTC. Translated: CASSPLEHNEQFF.

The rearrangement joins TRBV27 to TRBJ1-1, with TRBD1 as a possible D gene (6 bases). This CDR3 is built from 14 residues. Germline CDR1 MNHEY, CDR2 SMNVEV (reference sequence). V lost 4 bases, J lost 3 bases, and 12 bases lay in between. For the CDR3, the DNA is TGTGCCAGCAGTTCTTGGGCAGGGGACACTGAAGCTTTCTTT. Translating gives CASSSWAGDTEAFF.

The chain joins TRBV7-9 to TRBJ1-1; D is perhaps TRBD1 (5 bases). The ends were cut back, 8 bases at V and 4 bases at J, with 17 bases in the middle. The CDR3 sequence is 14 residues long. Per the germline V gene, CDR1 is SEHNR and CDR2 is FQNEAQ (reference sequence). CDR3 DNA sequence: TGTGCCAGCGCCTTGGGGGGGACTGGCACTGAAGCTTTCTTT. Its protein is CASALGGTGTEAFF.

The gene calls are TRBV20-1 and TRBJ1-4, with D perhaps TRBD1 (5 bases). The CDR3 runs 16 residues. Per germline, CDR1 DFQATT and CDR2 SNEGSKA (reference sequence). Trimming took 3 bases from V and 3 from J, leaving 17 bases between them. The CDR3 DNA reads TGCAGTGCTAGTGAAGCAGGGAAGGTGGCTAATGAAAAACTGTTTTTT. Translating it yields CSASEAGKVANEKLFF.

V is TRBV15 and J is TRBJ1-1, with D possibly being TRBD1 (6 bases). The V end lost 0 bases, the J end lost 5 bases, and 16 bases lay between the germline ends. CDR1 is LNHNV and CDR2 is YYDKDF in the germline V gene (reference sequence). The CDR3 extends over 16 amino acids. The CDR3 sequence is CATSRDRGLSGTEAFF. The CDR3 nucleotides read TGTGCCACCAGCAGAGACAGGGGACTCTCAGGTACTGAAGCTTTCTTT.

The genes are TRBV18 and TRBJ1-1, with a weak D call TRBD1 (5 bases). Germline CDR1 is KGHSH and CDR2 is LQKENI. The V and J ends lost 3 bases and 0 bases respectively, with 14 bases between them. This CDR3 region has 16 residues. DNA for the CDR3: TGTGCCAGCTCACCCAGATCGACAGCAATGAACACTGAAGCTTTCTTT. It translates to CASSPRSTAMNTEAFF. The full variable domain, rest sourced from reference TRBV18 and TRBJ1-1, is NAGVMQNPRHLVRRRGQEARLRCSPMKGHSHVYWYRQLPEEGLKFMVYLQKENIIDESGMPKERFSAEFPKEGPSILRIQQVVRGDSAAYFCASSPRSTAMNTEAFFGQGTRLTVV.

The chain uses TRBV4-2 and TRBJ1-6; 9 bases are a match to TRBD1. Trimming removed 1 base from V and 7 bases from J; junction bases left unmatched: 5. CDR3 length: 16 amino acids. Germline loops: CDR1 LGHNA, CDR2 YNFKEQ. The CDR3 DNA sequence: TGTGCCAGCAGCCAAGTTGTAGGACAGGGGAATTCACCCCTCCACTTT. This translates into CASSQVVGQGNSPLHF.